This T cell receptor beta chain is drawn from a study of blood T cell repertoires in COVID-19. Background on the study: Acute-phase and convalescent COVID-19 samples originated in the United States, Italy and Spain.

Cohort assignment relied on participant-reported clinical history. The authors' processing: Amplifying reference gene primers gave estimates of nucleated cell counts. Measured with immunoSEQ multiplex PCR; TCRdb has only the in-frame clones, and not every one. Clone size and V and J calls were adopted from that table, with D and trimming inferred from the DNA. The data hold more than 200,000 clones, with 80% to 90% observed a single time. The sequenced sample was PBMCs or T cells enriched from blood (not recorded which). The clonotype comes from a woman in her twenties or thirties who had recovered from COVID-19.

The CDR3 nucleotides read TGTGCCAGTAGTATAGGTCCCGGAGGGAGCACCGGGGAGCTGTTTTTT. Translation gives CASSIGPGGSTGELFF. This chain joins TRBV19 and TRBJ2-2; TRBD2 might be the D (6 bases). Germline V gene data show CDR1 as LNHDA and CDR2 as SQIVND (reference sequence). This CDR3 contains 16 residues. Between the trimmed V and J ends, which lost 1 base and 4 bases, there was a span of 13 bases.